This T cell receptor (beta chain) stems from a study of T-cell reconstitution after alpha-beta-depleted transplantation in children (dated by TCRdb to 2016 to 2018). With respect to the entire study: Using TCR repertoire profiling, the study quantitatively followed how T-cell immune reconstitution unfolded in children after TCRalphabeta/CD19-depleted allogeneic hematopoietic cell transplantation. Results the study describes overall, beyond this receptor: About two months after transplant, the apparently early recovery of alphabetaT-cell counts reportedly depended on just several hundred clones that had expanded rapidly and came from non-depleted graft cells. In some patients, high TCRbeta diversity at day 60 was attributed to recipient T cells and intrathymic progenitors that had survived conditioning. The frequencies of hyperexpanded clones fell over the following months, and after one year, T-cell counts and TCRbeta diversity were mostly attributed to newly produced T cells.

This clonotype was counted many times. Its cognate antigen has yet to be identified. No base qualities exist here, and no much larger clone lies one base off it. The treatment or condition label on this specimen signifies: allogeneic hematopoietic cell transplantation with graft depleted of TCRalphabeta T cells and CD19 B cells. The transplant recipients were children given TCRalphabeta/CD19-depleted allogeneic hematopoietic cell grafts. From cysteine to phenylalanine, the CDR3 is 16 amino acids long. Just the 48-base CDR3 DNA is kept, in frame starting at base 1. CDR1 and CDR2 were assigned from the germline V gene as MDHEN and SYDVKM. Relative to germline, V is 8 bases shorter and J is 2 bases shorter, with 20 bases between their ends. The method behind the library was PCR. These reads were obtained on an Illumina HiSeq 2500. TCR library preparation used molecular barcoding, with unique molecular identifiers applied to normalize quantification of the TCRbeta repertoire. TCRdb reran the public reads through fastp at Q25 and MiXCR, keeping productive beta chains. Entries are consolidated by CDR3 protein sequence, retaining the most common genes and DNA. Within this sample are roughly 670,000 distinct CDR3 sequences, with 10% to 15% of them counted one time only. Of the sample, about 0.77% falls within the top ten clones.

The TCR sequence derives from a girl aged 2 to 9 with congenital amegakaryocytic thrombocytopenia, due to receive a stem cell transplant. Sequences were derived from PBMCs, sampled before TCRalphabeta/CD19-depleted stem cell transplant. This chain joins TRBV28 to TRBJ2-3, with no reliable assignment of the D segment. In nucleotide form, the sequence is TGTGCCAGCTGGTCTTACAGTGAAATCAACACAGATACGCAGTATTTT. Translated, it gives CASWSYSEINTDTQYF. The full variable domain, with segments outside the CDR3 supplied by the reference TRBV28 and TRBJ2-3 proteins, appears as DVKVTQSSRYLVKRTGEKVFLECVQDMDHENMFWYRQDPGLGLRLIYFSYDVKMKEKGDIPEGYSVSREKKERFSLILESASTNQTSMYLCASWSYSEINTDTQYFGPGTRLTVL.